This TCR beta chain stems from a study of blood T cell repertoires in COVID-19. The sample holds a few counts of this clone. The CDR3 is 15 amino acids. V was clipped by 4 bases and J by 5 bases, with 17 bases between them. CDR1 is LGHDT, CDR2 YNNKEL, per germline (reference sequence). The repertoire was sequenced with immunoSEQ multiplex PCR; TCRdb's copy has only in-frame clones and lacks some. The sample has about 300,000 clones, approximately 82% seen once. This clonotype was sampled from a woman aged 45 to 65 with acute or convalescent COVID-19. The V gene is TRBV3-1 (or the pseudogene TRBV3-2), the J gene TRBJ2-5; D perhaps matches TRBD2 (6 bases). The sequencing sample was made of peripheral blood. DNA for the CDR3: TGTGCCAGCAGCCCCCCGGAGGGAGGAGTGGAGACCCAGTACTTC. It codes for CASSPPEGGVETQYF.